This passage covers 16 T cell receptor beta chains from one sample sequenced in a study of T cells expressing NK-cell markers. Using the 5' RACE reads, TCRdb records one entry per CDR3 protein without DNA. Its table lists about half a million distinct CDR3 sequences. Material: blood T cells: a sorted CD56 or NKG2C T cell subset, CD4+ or CD8+ T cells, or bulk PBMC T cells (not recorded which). The receptor set was obtained from a woman in her forties or fifties in good health.

The chain links TRBV3-1 to TRBJ2-5. Germline V gives CDR1 LGHDT, CDR2 YNNKEL (reference sequence). The CDR3 spans 14 residues. CDR3 region: CASSPISVAETQYF.

CDR3 in amino acids: CASRGGLAGVYEQYF. The rearrangement uses TRBV12-3 or TRBV12-4 and TRBJ2-7; the D gene TCRdb calls, TRBD2, cannot be checked with no DNA. The CDR3 length is 15 residues.

The J gene is TRBJ2-2, the V gene TRBV24-1; the D call from TCRdb, TRBD1, cannot be confirmed without DNA. This CDR3 comprises 16 residues. The V gene's germline CDR1 is KGHDR and CDR2 SFDVKD. The chain's CDR3 is CATKAPGQQNTGELFF.

This chain joins TRBV7-2 and TRBJ2-5; the TCRdb D gene call, TRBD1, has no DNA to confirm it. Germline V gene lookup returns CDR1 SGHTA and CDR2 FQGNSA. CDR3 length: 14 residues. This chain's CDR3 is CASSSEPRGGTQYF.

The genes are TRBV12-3 or TRBV12-4 and TRBJ2-1; TCRdb calls TRBD2, which cannot be checked without DNA. The CDR3 has 16 amino acids. The chain's CDR3 is CASSLGPSGFYNEQFF.

This chain connects TRBV3-1 to TRBJ2-7; the D call of TRBD1 rests on TCRdb alone, since no DNA is present to check it. The germline CDR1 and CDR2 sequences are LGHDT and YNNKEL (reference sequence). CDR3 length: 19 residues. CDR3 protein: CASSPRDRGGTFLLREQYF.

This chain joins TRBV7-9 and TRBJ2-2; absent DNA, TCRdb's TRBD2 call cannot be checked. CDR3 size: 18 residues. The germline V gene has CDR1 SEHNR and CDR2 FQNEAQ (reference sequence). The CDR3 loop reads CASTSASGSRRGTGELFF.

J is TRBJ2-7 and V is TRBV20-1; TCRdb reports TRBD2, a call that lacks DNA to check it against. This CDR3 comprises 13 residues. CDR1 DFQATT and CDR2 SNEGSKA come from the germline V gene (reference sequence). The CDR3 loop is CSARLRGIYEQYF.

The chain couples TRBV5-1 to TRBJ2-1; TCRdb returns TRBD1, unconfirmable since there is no DNA. Germline V lookup: CDR1 SGHRS, CDR2 YFSETQ. The CDR3 loop spans 14 amino acids. The CDR3 loop is CASSADRPGYEQFF.

The chain carries TRBV9 and TRBJ2-7; TCRdb picks TRBD2, but there is no DNA to check that call. The CDR3 sequence is 15 residues long. Germline lookup yields CDR1 SGDLS and CDR2 YYNGEE. This CDR3 reads CASSVGGEVSYEQYF.

The chain links TRBV29-1 to TRBJ1-1; TCRdb returns TRBD1, unconfirmable since there is no DNA. CDR3 length: 16 amino acids. The germline gives CDR1 SQVTM, CDR2 ANQGSEA. The CDR3 sequence is CSVEGLSRGMNTEAFF.

The chain employs TRBV28 and TRBJ2-1. Germline lookup yields CDR1 MDHEN and CDR2 SYDVKM. CDR3 length equals 13 residues. CDR3 amino acids: CASLGPGYNEQFF. Based on the CDR3 plus reference TRBV28 and TRBJ2-1, the full variable domain is DVKVTQSSRYLVKRTGEKVFLECVQDMDHENMFWYRQDPGLGLRLIYFSYDVKMKEKGDIPEGYSVSREKKERFSLILESASTNQTSMYLCASLGPGYNEQFFGPGTRLTVL.

The chain is built from TRBV6-6 and TRBJ2-2; no DNA is available, so the TRBD1 call from TCRdb remains unchecked. The CDR3 runs 15 residues. Per the germline V gene, CDR1 is MNHNY and CDR2 is SVGAGI (reference sequence). The CDR3 reads CASRPGQMNTGELFF.

The gene calls are TRBV27 and TRBJ1-5; checking the TCRdb D call of TRBD1 is not possible without DNA. The CDR3 runs to 15 residues. CDR1 MNHEY and CDR2 SMNVEV come from the germline V gene (reference sequence). The CDR3 region is CASSLEGGINQPQHF.

The rearrangement joins TRBV5-1 to TRBJ2-2; TCRdb reports TRBD1, a call that lacks DNA to check it against. Germline-derived CDR1 and CDR2 are SGHRS and YFSETQ. The CDR3 is 17 residues long. The chain's CDR3 is CASSLVGQGSRRGELFF.

V is TRBV15 and J is TRBJ2-2. The CDR3 length is 14 residues. CDR1 and CDR2 (germline): LNHNV, YYDKDF (reference sequence). The CDR3 reads CATSRDRVLGELFF.